Listed here are 25 T cell receptor beta chains from one sample, sequenced in a study of vaccination effects on CD4 cells after COVID-19. Profiling relied on immunoSEQ multiplex PCR, and the TCRdb table lists in-frame clones only, not all of them. This table has about 31,000 clones, 55% to 75% appearing once. Before sequencing took place, the ViraFEST assay used viral peptide pools to expand antigen-specific CD4+ T cells. The culture ran for roughly ten days before CD4+ T cells were isolated. Their antigens are not known. The sequences come from CD4+ T cells from PBMCs cultured with HCoV-229E spike peptides, collected before COVID-19 vaccination. The receptor source for this set is a human donor who received a COVID-19 vaccine.

This chain connects TRBV7-6 to TRBJ2-3, with 12 bases identical to TRBD2. CDR1 is SGHVS, CDR2 FNYEAQ, per germline. V trimming: 5 bases; J trimming: 5 bases; junction bases outside the gene matches: 5. The CDR3 totals 15 residues. The CDR3 is CASSPTSGSQDTQYF. Written as DNA, the CDR3 is TGTGCCAGCAGCCCGACTAGCGGGAGCCAAGATACGCAGTATTTT.

This rearrangement joins TRBV18 to TRBJ1-2; 11 nucleotides align to TRBD1. J was trimmed by 7 bases and V by 2 bases; bases with no gene match: 3. The V gene's germline CDR1 is KGHSH and CDR2 LQKENI. The CDR3 is 14 amino acids. Written as DNA, the CDR3 is TGTGCCAGCTCACCAGGGACAGGGGGTAGTGGCTACACCTTC. The encoded protein is CASSPGTGGSGYTF.

The genes are TRBV9 and TRBJ1-5; no clear D. Looked up from germline, CDR1 is SGDLS and CDR2 is YYNGEE. With 5 bases removed from V and 3 bases from J, the gap between germline ends came to 15 bases. This CDR3 has 15 amino acids. CDR3 loop: CASSPGSTNNQPQHF. CDR3 DNA sequence: TGTGCCAGCAGTCCGGGCAGCACAAACAATCAGCCCCAGCATTTT.

This chain links TRBV11-2 with TRBJ2-7, with 10 bases aligning to TRBD2. The V segment lost 5 bases and the J segment 0 bases; nucleotides outside the gene matches: 4. CDR1 and CDR2 from the germline V gene are SGHAT and FQNNGV. The CDR3 runs to 15 residues. The CDR3 loop reads CASSPRLAGSYEQYF. CDR3 coding DNA: TGTGCCAGCAGCCCACGACTAGCGGGCTCCTACGAGCAGTACTTC.

A remark on this clone: At one of its ends the junction is not consistent with the germline gene, which may arise from a read error. The genes are TRBV19 and TRBJ2-7, with 8 bases identical to TRBD2. Germline lookup yields CDR1 LNHDA and CDR2 SQIVND (reference sequence). The CDR3 contains 16 residues. CDR3 protein: CAGDGKGRGGLYEQHF. As DNA, the CDR3 is TGTGCCGGAGATGGTAAGGGCCGGGGGGGTCTGTACGAGCAGCACTTC.

This rearrangement joins TRBV3-1 (or the pseudogene TRBV3-2) to TRBJ1-3; D unclear. Germline V gene lookup returns CDR1 LGHDT and CDR2 YNNKEL (reference sequence). V lost 1 base, J lost 0 bases, and 7 bases lay in between. The length of the CDR3 is 15 residues. CDR3 DNA: TGTGCCAGCAGCCAAGTCGGATCCTCTGGAAACACCATATATTTT. This sequence encodes CASSQVGSSGNTIYF.

The chain combines TRBV19 with TRBJ2-6; D possibly matches TRBD1 or TRBD2 (5 bases each). The ends were cut back, 3 bases at V and 0 bases at J, with 18 bases in the middle. The CDR3 covers 19 residues. Germline V gives CDR1 LNHDA, CDR2 SQIVND (reference sequence). The CDR3 loop is CASSILAPGPSSGANVLTF. In DNA form, the CDR3 reads TGTGCCAGTAGTATCTTGGCCCCGGGACCCTCCTCTGGGGCCAACGTCCTGACTTTC.

This clone was counted between two and nine times. The gene calls are TRBV19 and TRBJ2-7; D gene uncertain. Germline V CDR1 and CDR2: LNHDA, SQIVND (reference sequence). Trimming shortened V by 5 bases and J by 0 bases, and 11 bases separated the two germline ends. The CDR3 spans 14 residues. The CDR3 is CASSLSYSSYEQYF. The DNA for the CDR3 is TGTGCCAGTAGTCTCTCATACAGCTCCTACGAGCAGTACTTC. Complete variable domain (other parts from reference TRBV19 and TRBJ2-7): DGGITQSPKYLFRKEGQNVTLSCEQNLNHDAMYWYRQDPGQGLRLIYYSQIVNDFQKGDIAEGYSVSREKKESFPLTVTSAQKNPTAFYLCASSLSYSSYEQYFGPGTRLTVT.

The chain recombines TRBV20-1 with TRBJ1-5; 12 bases are shared with TRBD1. The V segment lost 3 bases and the J segment 6 bases; nucleotides outside the gene matches: 6. The germline CDR1 and CDR2 sequences are DFQATT and SNEGSKA (reference sequence). CDR3 length equals 15 residues. For the CDR3, the DNA is TGCAGTGCTAGTACCGGGACAGGGGGCGGTCAGCCCCAGCATTTT. It translates to CSASTGTGGGQPQHF.

There are many counts of this clone. The chain couples TRBV9 to TRBJ2-1, with D uncertain. V was pared by 0 bases and J by 5 bases, with 12 bases between. CDR1 is SGDLS, CDR2 YYNGEE, per germline. The CDR3 has 15 amino acids. In nucleotides, the CDR3 is TGTGCCAGCAGCGTAGGAACCCTGGTCAACAATGAGCAGTTCTTC. Translated, it gives CASSVGTLVNNEQFF. The complete variable domain, with remaining parts taken from reference TRBV9 and TRBJ2-1, reads DSGVTQTPKHLITATGQRVTLRCSPRSGDLSVYWYQQSLDQGLQFLIQYYNGEERAKGNILERFSAQQFPDLHSELNLSSLELGDSALYFCASSVGTLVNNEQFFGPGTRLTVL.

This clone was picked up a small number of times. The rearrangement links TRBV4-1 to TRBJ1-1; D gene ambiguous. From germline, CDR1 is MGHRA and CDR2 YSYEKL. The CDR3 is 13 residues long. Between the trimmed V and J ends, which lost 4 bases and 0 bases, there was a span of 6 bases. CDR3 sequence: CASSPGMNTEAFF. The CDR3 DNA reads TGCGCCAGCAGCCCCGGAATGAACACTGAAGCTTTCTTT.

The rearrangement uses TRBV5-4 and TRBJ2-7, with 12 bases fitting TRBD2. The CDR3 runs to 15 residues. CDR1 and CDR2 from the germline V gene are SGHNT and YYREEE (reference sequence). The trim removed 3 bases at V and 3 bases at J, leaving 4 bases unmatched. CDR3 loop: CASSSLAGGLYEQYF. The CDR3 DNA reads TGTGCCAGCAGCTCTCTAGCGGGGGGGCTCTACGAGCAGTACTTC. The full variable domain, in which reference TRBV5-4 and TRBJ2-7 provide the parts outside the CDR3, is ETGVTQSPTHLIKTRGQQVTLRCSSQSGHNTVSWYQQALGQGPQFIFQYYREEENGRGNFPPRFSGLQFPNYSSELNVNALELDDSALYLCASSSLAGGLYEQYFGPGTRLTVT.

This clone was detected a few times. V usage is TRBV3-1 (or the pseudogene TRBV3-2) and J usage is TRBJ1-5; 9 bases are a match to TRBD1. The ends lost 4 bases at V and 3 bases at J; junction bases unmatched: 4. This CDR3 spans 15 amino acids. Per germline, CDR1 LGHDT and CDR2 YNNKEL (reference sequence). The CDR3 reads CASSPRTGVNQPQHF. The CDR3 region has the DNA TGTGCCAGCAGCCCGCGGACAGGGGTCAATCAGCCCCAGCATTTT.

This chain joins TRBV2 and TRBJ2-1; 7 bases align to TRBD2. Trimming took 9 bases from V and 4 from J; bases not matched to a gene: 9. Germline values: CDR1 SNHLY, CDR2 FYNNEI. This CDR3 has 14 residues. CDR3 nucleotide sequence: TGTGCCAGTACTCGGGAGGCTAGGTACAATGAGCAGTTCTTC. Translated: CASTREARYNEQFF.

The chain employs TRBV4-2 and TRBJ2-7; possibly TRBD1 for D (5 bases). The germline V gene has CDR1 LGHNA and CDR2 YNFKEQ. The CDR3 extends over 16 amino acids. The ends were cut back, 4 bases at V and 2 bases at J, with 18 bases in the middle. The CDR3 region has the DNA TGTGCCAGCAGCCCCATTCCCTCAGGGTTGACCTACGAGCAGTACTTC. As protein: CASSPIPSGLTYEQYF.

The CDR3 sequence: CASSPLRTDTQYF. In DNA form, the CDR3 reads TGTGCCAGCTCACCCCTCAGGACAGATACGCAGTATTTT. V is TRBV18 and J is TRBJ2-3; D gene ambiguous. Germline CDR1 reads KGHSH; CDR2 reads LQKENI. Trimming stripped 3 bases from V and 3 bases from J, with 7 bases between. The CDR3 runs to 13 residues.

This rearrangement joins TRBV29-1 to TRBJ1-1, with D maybe TRBD1 (6 bases). V shed 4 bases and J shed 3 bases, with 9 bases lying between them. CDR1 is SQVTM and CDR2 is ANQGSEA in the germline V gene. The CDR3 covers 12 residues. The CDR3 nucleotides are TGCAGCGTTGGACAGGTCGACACTGAAGCTTTCTTT. This translates into CSVGQVDTEAFF. The whole variable domain, remainder taken from reference TRBV29-1 and TRBJ1-1, is SAVISQKPSRDICQRGTSLTIQCQVDSQVTMMFWYRQQPGQSLTLIATANQGSEATYESGFVIDKFPISRPNLTFSTLTVSNMSPEDSSIYLCSVGQVDTEAFFGQGTRLTVV.

The CDR3 bases are TGCGCCAGCACCAGCGGGGGGACAGGGGATTCACCCCTCCACTTT. Its translation is CASTSGGTGDSPLHF. The chain has TRBV10-2 and TRBJ1-6, with 10 bases that match TRBD1. Losses at the gene ends were 7 bases for V and 8 bases for J; bases not matched to a gene: 8. The CDR3 sequence is 15 residues long. CDR1 is WSHSY and CDR2 is SAAADI in the germline V gene.

The CDR3 spells CASSLASGGWDEQFF. As DNA, the CDR3 is TGTGCCAGCAGCTTAGCCAGCGGGGGCTGGGATGAGCAGTTCTTC. This rearrangement joins TRBV7-6 to TRBJ2-1; 8 nucleotides align to TRBD2. The length of the CDR3 is 15 residues. With V trimmed by 0 bases and J by 8 bases, 6 bases remained unmatched. Germline CDR1 is SGHVS and CDR2 is FNYEAQ.

The J gene is TRBJ1-3, the V gene TRBV29-1, with TRBD1 matching over 7 bases. J gave up 0 bases and V 5 bases, and 7 bases lay outside the gene matches. Germline V gene lookup returns CDR1 SQVTM and CDR2 ANQGSEA. This CDR3 has 15 amino acids. The CDR3 nucleotides read TGCAGCGTTCTGGACAGGTGGGGCTCTGGAAACACCATATATTTT. It codes for CSVLDRWGSGNTIYF.

This clone was picked up one time. The rearrangement joins TRBV6-5 to TRBJ2-7, with D possibly TRBD2 on 5 matching bases. This CDR3 region has 13 residues. The ends were cut back, 2 bases at V and 0 bases at J, with 5 bases in the middle. The germline CDR1 and CDR2 sequences are MNHEY and SVGAGI. The CDR3 region is CASSYGLSYEQYF. The CDR3, as DNA: TGTGCCAGCAGTTACGGACTCTCCTACGAGCAGTACTTC.

The chain carries TRBV15 and TRBJ2-7, with a weak D call TRBD2 (5 bases). Germline V gene data show CDR1 as LNHNV and CDR2 as YYDKDF (reference sequence). The CDR3 totals 16 residues. Trimming left V 0 bases short and J 3 bases short, with 15 bases between. The CDR3 sequence: CATSRDMGASFYEQYF. The CDR3 DNA reads as TGTGCCACCAGCAGAGATATGGGAGCTTCCTTCTACGAGCAGTACTTC.

This clone was detected only once. The chain is built from TRBV28 and TRBJ1-2; TRBD1 agrees at 8 bases. The CDR3 totals 17 residues. J was trimmed by 3 bases and V by 3 bases; bases with no gene match: 12. Germline V gene data show CDR1 as MDHEN and CDR2 as SYDVKM. As DNA, the CDR3 is TGTGCCAGCAGTTTGGCCCAGGGGGCTTCTCTACACTATGGCTACACCTTC. Its protein product is CASSLAQGASLHYGYTF.

This chain links TRBV7-2 with TRBJ1-1; D gene unclear. The germline gives CDR1 SGHTA, CDR2 FQGNSA. Trimming removed 4 bases at V and 1 base at J, with 22 bases between. There are 18 residues in the CDR3. The CDR3, as DNA: TGTGCCAGCAGCTCCACTTATACAGCAATGGGCCGGAACACTGAAGCTTTCTTT. It encodes CASSSTYTAMGRNTEAFF.

The rearrangement links TRBV10-3 to TRBJ1-1; D not certain. From germline, CDR1 is ENHRY and CDR2 SYGVKD. V lost 1 base to trimming and J lost 5 bases, with 8 bases between them. This CDR3 is 13 amino acids long. The CDR3 DNA sequence: TGTGCCATCAGTGAGTTTGGACTGACTGAAGCTTTCTTT. Its translation: CAISEFGLTEAFF.